These T cell receptor beta chains were read from a single sample in a study of blood T cell repertoires in COVID-19. Only in-frame clones appear in the TCRdb table, and some are missing; sequencing was by immunoSEQ multiplex PCR. The sample lists approximately 75,000 clones, approximately 82% seen once, with under 25% in the top ten. Sequencing was done on a sample of peripheral blood. All receptors come from a woman in her forties or fifties with acute or convalescent COVID-19. Both conserved end residues are part of each CDR3. A D gene is named only where the DNA matches it firmly. Rows may omit the clone size; those that give it use once, few, many or a size class.

j_call	d_call	clone_size	v_call	cdr3_nt	cdr3_aa
TRBJ1-2	.	.	TRBV7-2	TGTGCCAGCAGCTTAGTGACAGGCCCCAACTATGGCTACACCTTC	CASSLVTGPNYGYTF
TRBJ2-7	.	.	TRBV2	TGTGCCAGCAGTGATCCGGGACTTATCTCGAGCTCCTACGAGCAGTACTTC	CASSDPGLISSSYEQYF
TRBJ2-7	.	.	TRBV20-1	TGCAGTGCTAGTAGCGTTCCCTACGAGCAGTACTTC	CSASSVPYEQYF
TRBJ1-6	.	.	TRBV28	TGTGCCAGCAGCTCCCCAGGCTCCCTCTATAATTCACCCCTCCACTTT	CASSSPGSLYNSPLHF
TRBJ2-7	TRBD1	.	TRBV11-3	TGTGCCAGCAGCTTGTACGGACAGGGATCCTACGAGCAGTACTTC	CASSLYGQGSYEQYF
TRBJ1-2	.	.	TRBV7-2	TGTGCCAGCAGCTTAGGAGTAGCGGGAATGGTTGGCTACACCTTC	CASSLGVAGMVGYTF
TRBJ2-7	TRBD1	.	TRBV3-1/TRBV3-2	TGTGCCAGCAGCCAATGGGGACAGGGGGCTTCCGAGCAGTACTTC	CASSQWGQGASEQYF
TRBJ1-1	.	.	TRBV19	TGTGCCAGTAGTATTCCGGGCACGGGGGGATTAGCTTTCTTT	CASSIPGTGGLAFF
TRBJ1-1	.	few	TRBV19	TGTGCCAGTAGTGCCCGTCAGGGTATCGCTGAAGCTTTCTTT	CASSARQGIAEAFF
TRBJ1-2	.	.	TRBV19	TGTGCCAGTAGTATAGGAGAGCCTCCCCGGGGTGGCTACACCTTC	CASSIGEPPRGGYTF
TRBJ1-2	.	once	TRBV7-9	TGTGCCAGCAGCCTAATTAACTATGGCTACACCTTC	CASSLINYGYTF
TRBJ1-5	.	.	TRBV30	TGTGCCTGGAGTGCTGGGAGAGGCAATCAGCCCCAGCATTTT	CAWSAGRGNQPQHF
TRBJ1-2	.	.	TRBV18	TGTGCCAGCTCAGGTACGGACTATGGCTACACCTTC	CASSGTDYGYTF
TRBJ2-2	TRBD2	.	TRBV28	TGTGCCAGCAGTTTAGGACTAGAGACCGGGGAGCTGTTTTTT	CASSLGLETGELFF
TRBJ1-5	.	.	TRBV7-8	TGTGCCAGCAGCGACATTTATAGCAATCAGCCCCAGCATTTT	CASSDIYSNQPQHF
TRBJ1-2	.	.	TRBV4-3	TGCGCCAGCAGCCAGGAAACGACGGGGTCAATCGGTAACTATGGCTACACCTTC	CASSQETTGSIGNYGYTF
TRBJ1-1	TRBD1	.	TRBV9	TGTGCCAGCAGCCCGAAGGACAGGGGCACTGAAGCTTTCTTT	CASSPKDRGTEAFF
TRBJ2-7	.	.	TRBV6-2/TRBV6-3	TGTGCCAGCAGTTACGCCTACTACGAGCAGTACTTC	CASSYAYYEQYF
TRBJ2-3	TRBD1	.	TRBV18	TGTGCCAGCTCGCGGACAGGGGGCAAGGATACGCAGTATTTT	CASSRTGGKDTQYF